This T cell receptor (beta chain) was found in a study of early T cells in non-severe SARS-CoV-2 infection. The germline V gene encodes CDR1 SGHTA and CDR2 FQGNSA. V was pared by 5 bases and J by 1 base, with 8 bases between. The CDR3 extends over 13 amino acids. This clonotype came up many times. TCRdb reanalysed the 5' RACE reads using MiXCR and keeps one entry per CDR3 protein. The data show about 39,000 distinct CDR3 sequences, less than 6% seen once. The chain employs TRBV7-2 and TRBJ1-1; unclear D gene. The specimen was whole blood, collected at baseline. This sequence originates from an adult who was a healthcare worker with PCR-confirmed SARS-CoV-2 infection or an uninfected control (not recorded which). CDR3 sequence: CASSTQRNTEAFF. In nucleotides, the CDR3 is TGTGCCAGCAGCACACAGAGGAACACTGAAGCTTTCTTT.